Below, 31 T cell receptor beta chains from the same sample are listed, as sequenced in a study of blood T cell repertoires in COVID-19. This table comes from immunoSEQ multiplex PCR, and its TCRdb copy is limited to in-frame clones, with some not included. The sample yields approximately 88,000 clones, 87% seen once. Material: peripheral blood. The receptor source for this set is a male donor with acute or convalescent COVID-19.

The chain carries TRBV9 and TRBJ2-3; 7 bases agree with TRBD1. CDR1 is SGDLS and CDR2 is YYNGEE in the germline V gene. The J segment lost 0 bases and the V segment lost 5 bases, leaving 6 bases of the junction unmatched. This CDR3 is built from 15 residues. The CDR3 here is CASSRPGQSTDTQYF. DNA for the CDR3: TGTGCCAGCAGTCGTCCGGGACAGAGCACAGATACGCAGTATTTT.

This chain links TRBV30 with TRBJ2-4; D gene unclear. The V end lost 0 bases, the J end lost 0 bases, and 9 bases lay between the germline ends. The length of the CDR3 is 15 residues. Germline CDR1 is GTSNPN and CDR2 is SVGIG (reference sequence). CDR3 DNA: TGTGCCTGGAGTGTACAGCCCCTAGCCAAAAACATTCAGTACTTC. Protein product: CAWSVQPLAKNIQYF. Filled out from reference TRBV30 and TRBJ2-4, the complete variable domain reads SQTIHQWPATLVQPVGSPLSLECTVEGTSNPNLYWYRQAAGRGLQLLFYSVGIGQISSEVPQNLSASRPQDRQFILSSKKLLLSDSGFYLCAWSVQPLAKNIQYFGAGTRLSVL.

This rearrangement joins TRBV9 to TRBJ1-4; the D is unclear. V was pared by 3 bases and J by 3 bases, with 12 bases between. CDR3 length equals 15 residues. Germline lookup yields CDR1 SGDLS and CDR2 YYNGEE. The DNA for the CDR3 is TGTGCCAGCAGCGCCTATGGGCAGCCTAATGAAAAACTGTTTTTT. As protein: CASSAYGQPNEKLFF. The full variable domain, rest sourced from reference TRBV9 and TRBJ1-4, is DSGVTQTPKHLITATGQRVTLRCSPRSGDLSVYWYQQSLDQGLQFLIQYYNGEERAKGNILERFSAQQFPDLHSELNLSSLELGDSALYFCASSAYGQPNEKLFFGSGTQLSVL.

CDR3 nucleotides: TGTGCCACCAGCAGAGATCGAGGGTCCCATCAGCCCCAGCATTTT. This translates into CATSRDRGSHQPQHF. This chain joins TRBV15 and TRBJ1-5; D gene unclear. The CDR3 contains 15 residues. The germline V gene encodes CDR1 LNHNV and CDR2 YYDKDF (reference sequence). V was shortened by 0 bases and J by 5 bases, with 11 bases between the two germline ends.

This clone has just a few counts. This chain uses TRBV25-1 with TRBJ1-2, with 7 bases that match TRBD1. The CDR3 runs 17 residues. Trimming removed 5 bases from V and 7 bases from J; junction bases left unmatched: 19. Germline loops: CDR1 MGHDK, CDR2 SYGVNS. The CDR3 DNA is TGTGCCAGCAGTCCCCCTTTAGGGACAGCCTCCCGTTTTGGCTACACCTTC. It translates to CASSPPLGTASRFGYTF.

The CDR3 reads CASTPGSAGNPWDTQYF. For the CDR3, the DNA is TGTGCCAGCACCCCAGGTTCGGCCGGGAACCCATGGGATACGCAGTATTTT. The V call is TRBV28, the J call TRBJ2-3, with D maybe TRBD2 (5 bases). Germline-derived CDR1 and CDR2 are MDHEN and SYDVKM. The CDR3 is made up of 17 amino acids. V gave up 7 bases and J gave up 6 bases, with 26 bases separating them.

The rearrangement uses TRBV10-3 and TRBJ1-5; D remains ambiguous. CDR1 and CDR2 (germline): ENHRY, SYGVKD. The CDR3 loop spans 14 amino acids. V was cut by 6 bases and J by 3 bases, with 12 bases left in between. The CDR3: CAISGEIANQPQHF. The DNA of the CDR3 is TGTGCCATCAGCGGGGAGATTGCCAATCAGCCCCAGCATTTT.

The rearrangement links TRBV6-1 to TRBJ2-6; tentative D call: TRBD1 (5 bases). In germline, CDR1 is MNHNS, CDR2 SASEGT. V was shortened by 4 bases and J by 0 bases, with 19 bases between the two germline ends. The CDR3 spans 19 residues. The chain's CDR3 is CASSVYRPRAFSGANVLTF. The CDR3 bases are TGTGCCAGCAGTGTATACAGGCCCCGGGCGTTCTCTGGGGCCAACGTCCTGACTTTC.

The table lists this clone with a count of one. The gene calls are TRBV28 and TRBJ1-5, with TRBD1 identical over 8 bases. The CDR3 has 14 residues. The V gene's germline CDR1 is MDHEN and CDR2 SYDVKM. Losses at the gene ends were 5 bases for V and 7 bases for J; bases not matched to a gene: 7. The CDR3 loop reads CASSPRQGPQPQHF. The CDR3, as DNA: TGTGCCAGCAGTCCTCGACAGGGGCCACAGCCCCAGCATTTT.

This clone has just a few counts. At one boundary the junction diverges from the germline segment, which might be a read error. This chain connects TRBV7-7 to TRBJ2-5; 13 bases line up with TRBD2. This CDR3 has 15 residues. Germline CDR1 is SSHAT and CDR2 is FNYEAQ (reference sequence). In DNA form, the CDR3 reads TGTGCTAGCAGCATACTAGCGGGGGGGCATGAGACCCAGTACTTC. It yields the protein CASSILAGGHETQYF.

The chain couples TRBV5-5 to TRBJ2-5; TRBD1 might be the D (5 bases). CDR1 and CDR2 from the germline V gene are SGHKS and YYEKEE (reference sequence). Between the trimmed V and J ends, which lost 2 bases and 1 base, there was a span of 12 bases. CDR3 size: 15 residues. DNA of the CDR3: TGTGCCAGCAGCTTTAATTCAGGGCTCCAAGAGACCCAGTACTTC. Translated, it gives CASSFNSGLQETQYF.

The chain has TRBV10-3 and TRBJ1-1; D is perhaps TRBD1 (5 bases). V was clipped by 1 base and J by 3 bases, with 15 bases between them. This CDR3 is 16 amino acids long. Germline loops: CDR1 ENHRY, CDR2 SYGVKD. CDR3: CAISEWAGGSYTEAFF. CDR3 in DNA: TGTGCCATCAGTGAGTGGGCGGGGGGATCGTACACTGAAGCTTTCTTT.

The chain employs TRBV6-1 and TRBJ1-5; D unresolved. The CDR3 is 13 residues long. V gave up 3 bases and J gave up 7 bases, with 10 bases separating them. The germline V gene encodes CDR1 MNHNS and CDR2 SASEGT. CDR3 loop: CASSDGQRQPQHF. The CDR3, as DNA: TGTGCCAGCAGTGATGGGCAGCGGCAGCCCCAGCATTTT.

The CDR3 nucleotides read TGCGCCAGCAGCTTGGAACCGTCAGAGGCAAATCAGCCCCAGCATTTT. This gives the protein CASSLEPSEANQPQHF. The chain recombines TRBV5-1 with TRBJ1-5; unclear D gene. Trimming stripped 0 bases from V and 4 bases from J, with 14 bases between. This CDR3 is built from 16 residues. CDR1 and CDR2 (germline): SGHRS, YFSETQ. The variable domain in full, completed from reference TRBV5-1 and TRBJ1-5, reads KAGVTQTPRYLIKTRGQQVTLSCSPISGHRSVSWYQQTPGQGLQFLFEYFSETQRNKGNFPGRFSGRQFSNSRSEMNVSTLELGDSALYLCASSLEPSEANQPQHFGDGTRLSIL.

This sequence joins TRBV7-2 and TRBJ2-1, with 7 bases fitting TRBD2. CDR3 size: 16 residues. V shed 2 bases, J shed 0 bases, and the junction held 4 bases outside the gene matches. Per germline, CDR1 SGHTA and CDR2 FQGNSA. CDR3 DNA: TGTGCCAGCAGCTTAAAAGCGGGGAGCTCCTACAATGAGCAGTTCTTC. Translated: CASSLKAGSSYNEQFF.

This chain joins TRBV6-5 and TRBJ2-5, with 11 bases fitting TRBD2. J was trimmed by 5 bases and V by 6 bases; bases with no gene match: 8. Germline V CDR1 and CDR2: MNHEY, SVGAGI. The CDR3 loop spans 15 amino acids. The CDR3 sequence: CASRVLAGGGETQYF. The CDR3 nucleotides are TGTGCCAGCAGGGTCCTAGCGGGGGGCGGGGAGACCCAGTACTTC.

DNA of the CDR3: TGTGCCAGCAGCGGGTCCGGGACAGGGGTCGGAAACACCATATATTTT. It codes for CASSGSGTGVGNTIYF. The chain is built from TRBV13 and TRBJ1-3; the match to TRBD1 covers 10 bases. Germline V gives CDR1 PRHDT, CDR2 FYEKMQ (reference sequence). There are 16 residues in the CDR3. Trimming took 5 bases from V and 4 from J; bases not matched to a gene: 8.

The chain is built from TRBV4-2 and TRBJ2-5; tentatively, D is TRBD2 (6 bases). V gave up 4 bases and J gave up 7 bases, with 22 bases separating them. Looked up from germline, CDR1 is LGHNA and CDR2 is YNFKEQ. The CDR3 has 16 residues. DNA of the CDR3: TGTGCCAGCAGCCCACCGGGGCGGGGACTCCGCGGGACCCAGTACTTC. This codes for CASSPPGRGLRGTQYF.

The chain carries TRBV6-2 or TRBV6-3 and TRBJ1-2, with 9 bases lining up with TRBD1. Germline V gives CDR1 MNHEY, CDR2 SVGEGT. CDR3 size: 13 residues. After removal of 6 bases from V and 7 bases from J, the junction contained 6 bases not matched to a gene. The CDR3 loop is CASSPGQGLGYTF. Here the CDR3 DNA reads TGTGCCAGCAGCCCGGGACAGGGACTTGGCTACACCTTC.

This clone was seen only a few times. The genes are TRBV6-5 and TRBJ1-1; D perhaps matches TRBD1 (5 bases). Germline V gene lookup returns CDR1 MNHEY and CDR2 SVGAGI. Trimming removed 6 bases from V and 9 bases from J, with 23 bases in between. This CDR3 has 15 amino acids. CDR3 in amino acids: CASRRATEAIEKAFF. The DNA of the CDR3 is TGTGCCAGCAGACGCGCGACAGAAGCTATAGAGAAAGCTTTCTTT.

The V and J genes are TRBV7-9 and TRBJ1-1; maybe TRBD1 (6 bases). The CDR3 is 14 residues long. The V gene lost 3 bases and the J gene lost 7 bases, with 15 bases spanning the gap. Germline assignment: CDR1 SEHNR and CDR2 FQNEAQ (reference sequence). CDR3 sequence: CASSFDGQNFEAFF. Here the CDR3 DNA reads TGTGCCAGCAGCTTCGATGGACAGAATTTTGAAGCTTTCTTT.

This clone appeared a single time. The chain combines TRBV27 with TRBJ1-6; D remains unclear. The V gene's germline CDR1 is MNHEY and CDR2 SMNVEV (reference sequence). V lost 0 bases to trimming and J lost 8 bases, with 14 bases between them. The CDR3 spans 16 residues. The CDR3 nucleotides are TGTGCCAGCAGTTTATCATGGCGGCAGGACTATTCACCCCTCCACTTT. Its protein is CASSLSWRQDYSPLHF.

The CDR3 sequence: CASSQHRGLVNTEAFF. The CDR3 nucleotides are TGTGCCAGCAGCCAACATCGGGGTCTTGTGAACACTGAAGCTTTCTTT. V gene TRBV5-8 combines with J gene TRBJ1-1; D gene ambiguous. Trimming took 4 bases from V and 0 from J, leaving 16 bases between them. CDR3 length equals 16 residues. The germline gives CDR1 SGHTS, CDR2 YDEGEE. Full variable domain (outside the CDR3, taken from reference TRBV5-8 and TRBJ1-1): EAGVTQSPTHLIKTRGQQATLRCSPISGHTSVYWYQQALGLGLQFLLWYDEGEERNRGNFPPRFSGRQFPNYSSELNVNALELEDSALYLCASSQHRGLVNTEAFFGQGTRLTVV.

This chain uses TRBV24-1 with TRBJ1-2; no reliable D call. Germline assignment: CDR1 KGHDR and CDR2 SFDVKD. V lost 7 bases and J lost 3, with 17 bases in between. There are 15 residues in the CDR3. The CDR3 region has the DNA TGTGCCACCAGGGCAGACGCTAGATCCGACTATGGCTACACCTTC. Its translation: CATRADARSDYGYTF.

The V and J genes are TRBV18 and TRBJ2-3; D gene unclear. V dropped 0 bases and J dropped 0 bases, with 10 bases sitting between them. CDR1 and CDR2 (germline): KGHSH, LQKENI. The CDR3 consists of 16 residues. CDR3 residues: CASSPPAALSTDTQYF. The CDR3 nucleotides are TGTGCCAGCTCACCACCGGCCGCCCTTAGCACAGATACGCAGTATTTT.

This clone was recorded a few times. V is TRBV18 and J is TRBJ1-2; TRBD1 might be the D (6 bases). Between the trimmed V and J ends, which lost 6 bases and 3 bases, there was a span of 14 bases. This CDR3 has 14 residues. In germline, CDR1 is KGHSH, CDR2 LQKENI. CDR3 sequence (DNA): TGTGCCAGCTCTCCTACAGGGCTCGACTATGGCTACACCTTC. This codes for CASSPTGLDYGYTF.

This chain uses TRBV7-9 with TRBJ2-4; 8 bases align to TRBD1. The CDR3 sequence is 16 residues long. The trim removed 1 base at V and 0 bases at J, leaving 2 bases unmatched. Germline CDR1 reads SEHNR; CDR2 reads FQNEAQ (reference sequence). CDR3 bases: TGTGCCAGCAGCTTAGGACAGGGGTCAGCCAAAAACATTCAGTACTTC. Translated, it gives CASSLGQGSAKNIQYF. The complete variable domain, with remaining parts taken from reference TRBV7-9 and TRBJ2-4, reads DTGVSQNPRHKITKRGQNVTFRCDPISEHNRLYWYRQTLGQGPEFLTYFQNEAQLEKSRLLSDRFSAERPKGSFSTLEIQRTEQGDSAMYLCASSLGQGSAKNIQYFGAGTRLSVL.

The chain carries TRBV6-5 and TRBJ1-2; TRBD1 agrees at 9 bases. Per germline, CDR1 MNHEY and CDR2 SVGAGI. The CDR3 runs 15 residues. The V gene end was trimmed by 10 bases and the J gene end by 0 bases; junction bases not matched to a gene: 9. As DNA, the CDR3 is TGTGCCACTATCGTCACAGGGGGCTCTAACTATGGCTACACCTTC. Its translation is CATIVTGGSNYGYTF.

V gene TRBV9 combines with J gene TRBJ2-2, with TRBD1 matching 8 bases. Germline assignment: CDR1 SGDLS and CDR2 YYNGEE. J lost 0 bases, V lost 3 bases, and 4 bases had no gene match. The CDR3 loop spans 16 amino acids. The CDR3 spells CASSGTGTPNTGELFF. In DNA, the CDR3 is TGTGCCAGCAGCGGGACAGGGACACCGAACACCGGGGAGCTGTTTTTT.

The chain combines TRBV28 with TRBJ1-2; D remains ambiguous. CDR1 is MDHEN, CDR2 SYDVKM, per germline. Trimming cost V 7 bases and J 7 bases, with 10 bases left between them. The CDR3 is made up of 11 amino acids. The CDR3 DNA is TGTGCCAGCACGGGGAGAAGTGGCTACACCTTC. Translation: CASTGRSGYTF.

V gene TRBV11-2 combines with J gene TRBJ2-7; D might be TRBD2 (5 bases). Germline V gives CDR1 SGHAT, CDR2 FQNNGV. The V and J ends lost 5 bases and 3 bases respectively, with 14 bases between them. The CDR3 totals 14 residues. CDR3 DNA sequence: TGTGCCAGCAGCCCCCCCAGCGGATACTACGAGCAGTACTTC. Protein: CASSPPSGYYEQYF.